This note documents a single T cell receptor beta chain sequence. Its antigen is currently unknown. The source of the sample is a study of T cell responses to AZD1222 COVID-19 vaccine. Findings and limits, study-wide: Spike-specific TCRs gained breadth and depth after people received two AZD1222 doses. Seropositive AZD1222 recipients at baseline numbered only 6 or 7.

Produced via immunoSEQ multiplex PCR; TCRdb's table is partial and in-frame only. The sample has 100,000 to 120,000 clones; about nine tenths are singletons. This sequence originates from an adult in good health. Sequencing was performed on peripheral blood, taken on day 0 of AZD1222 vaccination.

The CDR3 sequence is CASSLGQGGNTEAFF. DNA of the CDR3: TGTGCCAGCAGCCTGGGACAGGGGGGGAACACTGAAGCTTTCTTT. The chain employs TRBV5-5 and TRBJ1-1; the match to TRBD1 covers 11 bases. Germline-derived CDR1 and CDR2 are SGHKS and YYEKEE (reference sequence). The V gene end was trimmed by 4 bases and the J gene end by 1 base; junction bases not matched to a gene: 3. The length of the CDR3 is 15 residues.